The rows below give T cell receptor beta chains drawn from one sample of a study of T-cell memory formation after mild COVID-19. TCRdb ran MiXCR on the 5' RACE reads and lists one entry per CDR3 protein. Of 110,000 to 150,000 distinct CDR3 sequences in the sample, approximately 26% were seen once. Sequencing was carried out using PBMCs or a T cell subset sorted from them (not recorded which). The receptors derive from an adult woman who had mild COVID-19 (a few samples of this study predate the infection). Cell type and time point are not known. Each CDR3 is given with its conserved first and last residue. Each record gives: clone size, D gene, V gene, J gene, CDR3 protein, CDR3 DNA. D genes are given only for firm matches. Size is omitted from some rows. Given values are once, few, many or a class for expanded clones.

>NA|NA|TRBV7-9|TRBJ1-2
CASSVPAVSYGYTF
TGTGCCAGCAGCGTACCGGCCGTTTCCTATGGCTACACCTTC
>many|NA|TRBV9|TRBJ1-1
CASGKGVGTEAFF
TGTGCCAGCGGCAAGGGGGTGGGCACTGAAGCTTTCTTT
>few|TRBD1|TRBV20-1|TRBJ2-7
CSARPQTGEAYEQYF
TGCAGTGCTAGACCCCAGACAGGGGAAGCCTACGAGCAGTACTTC
>few|TRBD1|TRBV19|TRBJ2-7
CASSPGTGVSEQYF
TGTGCCAGTAGTCCCGGGACAGGGGTTTCCGAGCAGTACTTC
>many|TRBD2|TRBV7-9|TRBJ2-1
CASSPPYLAGVQFF
TGTGCCAGCAGCCCCCCCTACCTAGCGGGAGTGCAATTCTTC
>NA|NA|TRBV3-1|TRBJ2-2
CASSQFRQAPGELFF
TGTGCCAGCAGCCAGTTCAGACAGGCCCCCGGGGAGCTGTTTTTT
>few|NA|TRBV2|TRBJ2-7
CASSWGRGTYEQYF
TGTGCCAGCAGTTGGGGGCGAGGCACCTACGAGCAGTACTTC
>NA|NA|TRBV5-5|TRBJ1-3
CASSATSAGNTIYF
TGTGCCAGCAGCGCGACCTCGGCTGGAAACACCATATATTTT
>NA|NA|TRBV7-2|TRBJ2-1
CASSHEEPHYNEQFF
TGTGCCAGCAGTCACGAGGAACCCCACTACAATGAGCAGTTCTTC
>few|NA|TRBV6-5|TRBJ2-3
CASSSGDPTDTQYF
TGTGCCAGCAGTAGTGGGGACCCCACAGATACGCAGTATTTT
>NA|NA|TRBV9|TRBJ2-2
CASSTGGNTGELFF
TGTGCCAGCAGCACAGGAGGGAACACCGGGGAGCTGTTTTTT
>few|NA|TRBV4-3|TRBJ2-4
CASSQDSTGEIQYF
TGCGCCAGCAGCCAAGATAGTACGGGTGAAATTCAGTACTTC
>NA|NA|TRBV5-4|TRBJ1-1
CASSEVVVEGTEAFF
TGTGCCAGCAGCGAAGTAGTTGTAGAGGGCACTGAAGCTTTCTTT
>few|NA|TRBV14|TRBJ2-3
CASSQDVTGSDTQYF
TGTGCCAGCAGCCAAGATGTCACGGGGAGTGATACGCAGTATTTT
>NA|NA|TRBV12-3/TRBV12-4|TRBJ1-2
CASSPGPFPGYTF
TGTGCCAGCAGTCCCGGGCCCTTCCCTGGCTACACCTTC
>once|NA|TRBV6-2/TRBV6-3|TRBJ2-1
CASRVGVHEQFF
TGTGCCAGCAGGGTAGGGGTGCATGAGCAGTTCTTC
>many|TRBD2|TRBV15|TRBJ2-7
CATSRQSPGGTYEQYF
TGTGCCACCAGCAGACAAAGTCCGGGGGGGACCTACGAGCAGTACTTC
>few|TRBD2|TRBV15|TRBJ2-3
CATSSGGVTDTQYF
TGTGCCACCAGCAGCGGGGGGGTCACAGATACGCAGTATTTT